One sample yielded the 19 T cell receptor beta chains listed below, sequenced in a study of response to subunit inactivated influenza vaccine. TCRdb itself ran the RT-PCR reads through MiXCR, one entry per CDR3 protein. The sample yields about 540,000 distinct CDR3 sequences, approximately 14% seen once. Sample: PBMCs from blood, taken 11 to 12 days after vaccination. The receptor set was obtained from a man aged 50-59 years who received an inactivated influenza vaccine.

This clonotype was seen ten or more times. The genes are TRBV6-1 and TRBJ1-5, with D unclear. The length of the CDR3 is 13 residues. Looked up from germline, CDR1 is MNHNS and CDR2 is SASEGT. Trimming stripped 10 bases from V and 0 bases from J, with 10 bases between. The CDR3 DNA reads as TGTGCCACTCGGCGGAGTAGCAATCAGCCCCAGCATTTT. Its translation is CATRRSSNQPQHF.

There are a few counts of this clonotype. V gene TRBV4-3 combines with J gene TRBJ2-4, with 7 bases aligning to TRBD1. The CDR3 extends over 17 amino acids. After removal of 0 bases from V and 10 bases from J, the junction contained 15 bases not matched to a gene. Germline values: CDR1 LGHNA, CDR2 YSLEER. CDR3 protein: CASSQEGAVRGGGIQYF. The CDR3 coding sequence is TGCGCCAGCAGCCAAGAAGGGGCCGTGAGAGGGGGCGGGATTCAGTACTTC.

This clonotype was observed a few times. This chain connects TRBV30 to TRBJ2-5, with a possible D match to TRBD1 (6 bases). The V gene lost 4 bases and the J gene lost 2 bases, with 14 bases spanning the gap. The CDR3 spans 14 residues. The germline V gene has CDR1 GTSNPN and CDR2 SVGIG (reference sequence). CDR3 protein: CAWKPGTQQETQYF. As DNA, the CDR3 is TGTGCCTGGAAACCCGGGACACAACAAGAGACCCAGTACTTC.

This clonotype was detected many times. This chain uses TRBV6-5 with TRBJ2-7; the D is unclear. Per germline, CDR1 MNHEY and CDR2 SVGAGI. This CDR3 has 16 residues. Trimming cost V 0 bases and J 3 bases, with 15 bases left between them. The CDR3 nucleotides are TGTGCCAGCAGTTACTCGACGGGCAGTGTGGGCTACGAGCAGTACTTC. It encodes CASSYSTGSVGYEQYF.

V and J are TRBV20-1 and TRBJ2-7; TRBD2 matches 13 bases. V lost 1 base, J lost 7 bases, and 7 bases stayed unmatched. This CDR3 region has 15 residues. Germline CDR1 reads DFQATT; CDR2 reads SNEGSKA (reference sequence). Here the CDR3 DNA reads TGCAGTGCTAGAGGGACTAGCGGGAGCCTCGGTGAGCAGTACTTC. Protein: CSARGTSGSLGEQYF.

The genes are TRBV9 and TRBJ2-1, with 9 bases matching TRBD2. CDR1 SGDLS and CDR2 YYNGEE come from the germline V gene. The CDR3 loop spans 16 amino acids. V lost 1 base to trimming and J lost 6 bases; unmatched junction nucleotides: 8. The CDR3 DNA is TGTGCCAGCAGCGTAATCGGCGGGGGGGCCTCCAATGAGCAGTTCTTC. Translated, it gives CASSVIGGGASNEQFF.

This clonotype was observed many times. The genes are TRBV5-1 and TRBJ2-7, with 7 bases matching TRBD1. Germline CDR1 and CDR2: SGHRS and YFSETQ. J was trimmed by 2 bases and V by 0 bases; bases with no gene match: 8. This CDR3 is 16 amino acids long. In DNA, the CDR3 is TGCGCCAGCAGCTTGGGGAGGACAGGAAATACCTACGAGCAGTACTTC. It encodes CASSLGRTGNTYEQYF.

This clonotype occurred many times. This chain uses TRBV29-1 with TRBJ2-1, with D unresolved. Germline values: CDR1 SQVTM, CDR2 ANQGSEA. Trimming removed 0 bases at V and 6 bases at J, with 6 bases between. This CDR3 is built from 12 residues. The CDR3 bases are TGCAGCGTTGAAGAGGCGACCAATGAGCAGTTCTTC. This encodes CSVEEATNEQFF.

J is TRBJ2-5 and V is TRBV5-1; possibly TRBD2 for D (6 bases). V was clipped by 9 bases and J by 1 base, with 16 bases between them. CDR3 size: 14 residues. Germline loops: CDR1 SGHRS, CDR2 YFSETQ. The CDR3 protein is CATSRGTLQETQYF. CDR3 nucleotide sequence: TGCGCCACCTCGCGCGGGACCCTCCAAGAGACCCAGTACTTC.

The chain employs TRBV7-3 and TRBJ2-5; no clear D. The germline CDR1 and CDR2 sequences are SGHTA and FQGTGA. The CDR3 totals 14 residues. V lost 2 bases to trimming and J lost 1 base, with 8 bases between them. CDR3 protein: CASSLSGTQETQYF. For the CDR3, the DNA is TGTGCCAGCAGCTTATCCGGCACCCAAGAGACCCAGTACTTC.

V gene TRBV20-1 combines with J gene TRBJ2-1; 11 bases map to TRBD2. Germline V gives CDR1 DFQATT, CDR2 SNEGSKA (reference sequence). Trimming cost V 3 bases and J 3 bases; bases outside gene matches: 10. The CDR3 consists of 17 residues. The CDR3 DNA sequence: TGCAGTGCTAGGACCCGCCCCGGGACTAGCGGCTACAATGAGCAGTTCTTC. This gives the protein CSARTRPGTSGYNEQFF.

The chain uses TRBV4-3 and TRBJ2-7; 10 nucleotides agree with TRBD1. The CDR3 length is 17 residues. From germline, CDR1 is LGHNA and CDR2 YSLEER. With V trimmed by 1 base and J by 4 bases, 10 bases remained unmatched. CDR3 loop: CASSQGTGTGVPYEQYF. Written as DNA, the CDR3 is TGCGCCAGCAGCCAAGGAACCGGGACAGGGGTTCCATACGAGCAGTACTTC.

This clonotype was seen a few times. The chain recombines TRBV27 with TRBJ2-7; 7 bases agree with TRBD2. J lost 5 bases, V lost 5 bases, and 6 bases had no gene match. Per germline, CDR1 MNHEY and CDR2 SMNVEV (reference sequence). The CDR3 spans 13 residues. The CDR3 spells CASSHGRTDEQYF. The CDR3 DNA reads TGTGCCAGCAGTCACGGGAGGACCGACGAGCAGTACTTC.

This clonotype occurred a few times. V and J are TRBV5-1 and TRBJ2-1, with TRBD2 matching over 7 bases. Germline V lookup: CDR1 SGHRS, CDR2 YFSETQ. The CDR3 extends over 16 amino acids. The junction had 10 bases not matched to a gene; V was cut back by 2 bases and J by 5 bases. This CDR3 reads CASSFGGGRGHNEQFF. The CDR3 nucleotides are TGCGCCAGCAGCTTCGGCGGTGGGAGGGGCCACAATGAGCAGTTCTTC. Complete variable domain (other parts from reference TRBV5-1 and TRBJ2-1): KAGVTQTPRYLIKTRGQQVTLSCSPISGHRSVSWYQQTPGQGLQFLFEYFSETQRNKGNFPGRFSGRQFSNSRSEMNVSTLELGDSALYLCASSFGGGRGHNEQFFGPGTRLTVL.

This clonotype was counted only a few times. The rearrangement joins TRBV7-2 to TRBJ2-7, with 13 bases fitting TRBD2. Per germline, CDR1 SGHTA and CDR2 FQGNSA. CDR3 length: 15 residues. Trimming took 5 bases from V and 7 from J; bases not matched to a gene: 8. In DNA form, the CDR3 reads TGTGCCAGCAGCCAAGAACTAGCGGGGGGGCAAGAGCAGTACTTC. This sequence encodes CASSQELAGGQEQYF.

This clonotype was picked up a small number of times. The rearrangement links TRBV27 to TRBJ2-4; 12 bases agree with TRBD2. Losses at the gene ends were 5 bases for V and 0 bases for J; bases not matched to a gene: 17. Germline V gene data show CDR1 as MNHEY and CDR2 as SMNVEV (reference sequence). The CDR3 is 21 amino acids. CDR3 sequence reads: CASSPRLAGAPGGGAKNIQYF. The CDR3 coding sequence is TGTGCCAGCAGTCCCCGACTAGCGGGGGCCCCGGGCGGAGGAGCCAAAAACATTCAGTACTTC.

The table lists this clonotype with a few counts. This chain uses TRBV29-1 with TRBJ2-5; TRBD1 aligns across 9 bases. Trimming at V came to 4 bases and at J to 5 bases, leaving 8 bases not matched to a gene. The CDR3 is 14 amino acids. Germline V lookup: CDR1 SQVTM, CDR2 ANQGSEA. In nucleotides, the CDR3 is TGCAGCGTTGCAGGGACAGGGCTTGGGGAGACCCAGTACTTC. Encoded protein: CSVAGTGLGETQYF.

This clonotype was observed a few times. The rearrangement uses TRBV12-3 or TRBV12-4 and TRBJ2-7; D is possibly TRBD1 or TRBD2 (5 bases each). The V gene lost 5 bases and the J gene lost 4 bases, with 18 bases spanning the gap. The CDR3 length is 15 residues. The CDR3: CASSPGTGHGYEQYF. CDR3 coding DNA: TGTGCCAGCAGTCCAGGGACCGGCCACGGGTACGAGCAGTACTTC.

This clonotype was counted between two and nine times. CDR3 region: CASSYYGGNYGYTF. The CDR3 bases are TGTGCCAGCAGTTACTACGGCGGTAACTATGGCTACACCTTC. The rearrangement uses TRBV6-5 and TRBJ1-2, with unresolved D. Germline V gives CDR1 MNHEY, CDR2 SVGAGI. V lost 1 base and J 1 base, leaving 7 bases between the germline ends. The CDR3 has 14 residues.